This T cell receptor (beta chain) is drawn from a study of blood T cell repertoires in COVID-19. The V end lost 3 bases, the J end lost 5 bases, and 14 bases lay between the germline ends. Germline-derived CDR1 and CDR2 are SGHVS and FQNEAQ. The CDR3 is 14 residues long. Profiling relied on immunoSEQ multiplex PCR, and the TCRdb table lists in-frame clones only, not all of them. The table has more than 110,000 clones, 65% to 85% seen once. The sample taken for sequencing was peripheral blood. This rearrangement joins TRBV7-8 to TRBJ2-7; D might be TRBD1 (5 bases). This receptor was identified in a human donor in a cohort sampled during active COVID-19. The CDR3 sequence is CASSFYRSLNEQYF. The DNA for the CDR3 is TGTGCCAGCAGCTTTTACAGGAGTTTAAACGAGCAGTACTTC.